Listed here are 9 T cell receptor beta chains from one sample, sequenced in a study of T-cell memory formation after mild COVID-19. MiXCR, run by TCRdb on the 5' RACE reads, gives a single entry per CDR3 protein. The sample comprises nearly 110,000 distinct CDR3 sequences, approximately 15% of which are singletons, and 25% to 35% rests with the top ten. Specimen: PBMCs or a T cell subset sorted from them (not recorded which). The receptors were sampled from an adult woman who had mild COVID-19 (a few samples of this study predate the infection). Cell type and time point are not known.

The chain carries TRBV19 and TRBJ1-4; D is uncertain. This CDR3 comprises 15 residues. Germline V gene lookup returns CDR1 LNHDA and CDR2 SQIVND (reference sequence). V shed 5 bases and J shed 0 bases, with 10 bases lying between them. CDR3 coding DNA: TGTGCCAGTAGTCACCGGACCGCAACTAATGAAAAACTGTTTTTT. Translating it yields CASSHRTATNEKLFF.

This clonotype has a handful of counts. The chain employs TRBV7-6 and TRBJ2-1, with D tentatively TRBD1 or TRBD2 (5 bases each). Germline V CDR1 and CDR2: SGHVS, FNYEAQ. This CDR3 is 15 amino acids long. V was clipped by 5 bases and J by 7 bases, with 18 bases between them. CDR3 region: CASSPGGQGRNEQFF. CDR3 nucleotides: TGTGCCAGCAGCCCAGGAGGCCAGGGTCGGAATGAGCAGTTCTTC.

This clonotype came up once. This chain uses TRBV4-1 with TRBJ1-1; the match to TRBD1 covers 10 bases. This CDR3 contains 15 residues. The trim removed 3 bases at V and 2 bases at J, leaving 3 bases unmatched. CDR1 is MGHRA, CDR2 YSYEKL, per germline. CDR3: CASSHDRGLNTEAFF. CDR3 DNA sequence: TGCGCCAGCAGCCACGACAGGGGGCTTAACACTGAAGCTTTCTTT.

The J gene is TRBJ1-1, the V gene TRBV19; tentative D call: TRBD1 (5 bases). Germline CDR1 LNHDA, CDR2 SQIVND (reference sequence). The V gene lost 4 bases and the J gene lost 1 base, with 10 bases spanning the gap. CDR3 length equals 14 residues. The CDR3 protein is CASSTWQGNTEAFF. For the CDR3, the DNA is TGTGCCAGTAGTACGTGGCAGGGGAACACTGAAGCTTTCTTT.

J is TRBJ2-7 and V is TRBV25-1; D gene unclear. V lost 8 bases, J lost 2 bases, and 16 bases lay in between. CDR3 length equals 14 residues. The germline CDR1 and CDR2 sequences are MGHDK and SYGVNS. CDR3 loop: CASATVLRPYEQYF. CDR3 DNA: TGTGCCAGCGCTACAGTTCTTAGGCCCTACGAGCAGTACTTC.

The genes are TRBV4-1 and TRBJ1-3; D unclear. The germline CDR1 and CDR2 sequences are MGHRA and YSYEKL. V dropped 1 base and J dropped 4 bases, with 5 bases sitting between them. This CDR3 region has 13 residues. CDR3: CASSQVSGNTIYF. The CDR3 nucleotides are TGCGCCAGCAGCCAAGTGTCCGGAAACACCATATATTTT.

The genes are TRBV12-3 or TRBV12-4 and TRBJ2-5, with D perhaps matching TRBD2 (6 bases). Trimming took 5 bases from V and 5 from J, leaving 9 bases between them. The CDR3 is 12 amino acids. The CDR3 DNA follows: TGTGCCAGCAGTGGGGGGTCTGAGACCCAGTACTTC. It yields the protein CASSGGSETQYF.

V usage is TRBV15 and J usage is TRBJ2-3; 9 bases line up with TRBD2. V shed 2 bases, J shed 4 bases, and the junction held 4 bases outside the gene matches. Germline CDR1 reads LNHNV; CDR2 reads YYDKDF (reference sequence). This CDR3 contains 15 residues. The CDR3 DNA follows: TGTGCCACCAGCAGAACAGCGGGAGGTGCAGATACGCAGTATTTT. Translated, it gives CATSRTAGGADTQYF.

This clonotype was picked up a small number of times. The V gene is TRBV29-1, the J gene TRBJ1-2; 8 nucleotides align to TRBD1. Germline lookup yields CDR1 SQVTM and CDR2 ANQGSEA. The CDR3 length is 17 residues. Trimming took 6 bases from V and 4 from J; bases not matched to a gene: 19. CDR3 sequence: CSVEESSGQGGGYGYTF. In DNA, the CDR3 is TGCAGCGTAGAGGAGAGTAGTGGACAGGGAGGAGGCTATGGCTACACCTTC.